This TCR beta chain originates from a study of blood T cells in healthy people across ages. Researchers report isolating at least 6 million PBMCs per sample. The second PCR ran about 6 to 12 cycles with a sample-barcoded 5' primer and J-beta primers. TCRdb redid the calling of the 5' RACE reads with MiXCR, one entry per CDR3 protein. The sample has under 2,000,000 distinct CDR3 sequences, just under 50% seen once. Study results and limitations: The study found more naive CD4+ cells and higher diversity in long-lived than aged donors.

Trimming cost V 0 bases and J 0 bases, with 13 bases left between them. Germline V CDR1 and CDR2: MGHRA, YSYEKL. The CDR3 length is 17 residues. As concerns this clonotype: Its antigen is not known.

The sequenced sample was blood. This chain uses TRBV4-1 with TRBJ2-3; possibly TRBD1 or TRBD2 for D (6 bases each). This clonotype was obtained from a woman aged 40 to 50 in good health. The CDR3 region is CASSQERSGASTDTQYF. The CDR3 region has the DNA TGCGCCAGCAGCCAAGAGCGGTCGGGGGCCAGCACAGATACGCAGTATTTT.